Below, 2 T cell receptor beta chains from the same sample are listed, as sequenced in a study of T cell repertoires in cytomegalovirus infection. Their target antigens are unknown. Each CDR3 protein gets one entry after TCRdb re-called the reads with MiXCR. The sample has 800,000 to 950,000 distinct CDR3 sequences; approximately 32% are singletons. Here the sequenced sample was cultured CD8+ T cells from PBMCs, taken from culture after CMV antigen stimulation. The receptors come from a human donor in good health (CMV status not recorded). Some clones in this sample may be carry-over from other donors' samples.

The chain couples TRBV12-3 or TRBV12-4 to TRBJ2-5, with TRBD1 matching over 9 bases. After removal of 6 bases from V and 0 bases from J, the junction contained 5 bases not matched to a gene. This CDR3 comprises 15 residues. The CDR3 here is CASRPGTGYQETQYF. CDR3 nucleotide sequence: TGTGCCAGCAGGCCCGGGACAGGGTACCAAGAGACCCAGTACTTC.

This clonotype turned up a few times. The chain uses TRBV6-2 or TRBV6-3 and TRBJ2-2; possibly TRBD1 for D (6 bases). Trimming shortened V by 6 bases and J by 6 bases, and 17 bases separated the two germline ends. The CDR3 has 15 amino acids. Per the germline V gene, CDR1 is MNHEY and CDR2 is SVGEGT. The CDR3 nucleotides read TGTGCCAGCAGCGATGCGACTCAGGGGCCCGGGGAGCTGTTTTTT. This encodes CASSDATQGPGELFF.